The text below deals with one T cell receptor beta chain. What it binds is not known. The sample is drawn from a study of beta chain features in type 1 diabetes. General study findings and limits: Patients and controls would be equally affected if PCR favored shorter templates.

Every bit of the isolated RNA underwent reverse transcription, so sequencing read expressed TCRB transcripts. Some clones are missing from TCRdb's copy, which holds only in-frame ones; the method was immunoSEQ multiplex PCR. The data hold a few hundred thousand clones, with about 14% observed a single time. Material: central memory CD4+ T cells from blood. This receptor was taken from a young man in good health.

CDR3 in DNA: TGTGCCAGCAGCTTAGCTAGGGCCCAAGAGACCCAGTACTTC. Protein sequence: CASSLARAQETQYF. The chain carries TRBV11-3 and TRBJ2-5; D ambiguous. V lost 1 base to trimming and J lost 1 base, with 7 bases between them. Germline values: CDR1 SGHNT, CDR2 YENEEA. The CDR3 spans 14 residues.